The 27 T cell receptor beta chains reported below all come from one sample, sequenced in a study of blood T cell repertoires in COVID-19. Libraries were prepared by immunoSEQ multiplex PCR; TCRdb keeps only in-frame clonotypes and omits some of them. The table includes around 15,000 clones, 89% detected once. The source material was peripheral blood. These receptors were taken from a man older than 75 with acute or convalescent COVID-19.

CDR3 amino acids: CASSSGTDYGYTF. The CDR3 DNA reads TGTGCCAGCTCTTCGGGGACAGACTATGGCTACACCTTC. The chain uses TRBV2 and TRBJ1-2; 7 nucleotides match TRBD1. The germline V gene has CDR1 SNHLY and CDR2 FYNNEI. With V trimmed by 8 bases and J by 3 bases, 6 bases remained unmatched. This CDR3 region has 13 residues.

The CDR3: CASSMTQGGNYGYTF. The CDR3, as DNA: TGTGCCAGTAGTATGACTCAAGGAGGTAACTATGGCTACACCTTC. The V call is TRBV19, the J call TRBJ1-2; D not certain. Trimming pared 3 bases from V and 1 base from J, leaving 12 bases between. The V gene's germline CDR1 is LNHDA and CDR2 SQIVND (reference sequence). This CDR3 is 15 amino acids long. The variable domain in full, with the rest retrieved from reference TRBV19 and TRBJ1-2, is DGGITQSPKYLFRKEGQNVTLSCEQNLNHDAMYWYRQDPGQGLRLIYYSQIVNDFQKGDIAEGYSVSREKKESFPLTVTSAQKNPTAFYLCASSMTQGGNYGYTFGSGTRLTVV.

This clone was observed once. CDR3 region: CAWSSRGNEKLFF. In DNA form, the CDR3 reads TGTGCCTGGAGTAGTAGGGGTAATGAAAAACTGTTTTTT. The rearrangement links TRBV30 to TRBJ1-4, with D possibly TRBD1 on 5 matching bases. V was trimmed by 2 bases and J by 4 bases, leaving 8 bases between them. This CDR3 region has 13 residues. CDR1 is GTSNPN, CDR2 SVGIG, per germline (reference sequence).

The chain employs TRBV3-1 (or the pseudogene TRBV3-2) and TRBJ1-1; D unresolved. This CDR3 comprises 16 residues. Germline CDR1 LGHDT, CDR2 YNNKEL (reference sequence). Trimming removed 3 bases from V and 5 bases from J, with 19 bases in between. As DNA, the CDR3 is TGTGCCAGCAGCCACCCCAGAGCCACCGCGGGGACTGAAGCTTTCTTT. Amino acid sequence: CASSHPRATAGTEAFF.

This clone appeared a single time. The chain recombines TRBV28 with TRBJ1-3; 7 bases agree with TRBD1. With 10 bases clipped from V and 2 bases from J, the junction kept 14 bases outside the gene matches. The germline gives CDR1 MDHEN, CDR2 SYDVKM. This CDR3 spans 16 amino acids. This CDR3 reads CATTEEGAGAGNTIYF. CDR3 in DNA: TGTGCCACCACTGAAGAGGGGGCCGGGGCTGGAAACACCATATATTTT.

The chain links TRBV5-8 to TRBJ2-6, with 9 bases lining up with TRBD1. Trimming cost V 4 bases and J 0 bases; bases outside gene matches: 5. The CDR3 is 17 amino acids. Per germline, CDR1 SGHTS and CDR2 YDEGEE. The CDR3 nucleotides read TGTGCCAGCAGCCCCGGACAGGGGAGCTCTGGGGCCAACGTCCTGACTTTC. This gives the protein CASSPGQGSSGANVLTF.

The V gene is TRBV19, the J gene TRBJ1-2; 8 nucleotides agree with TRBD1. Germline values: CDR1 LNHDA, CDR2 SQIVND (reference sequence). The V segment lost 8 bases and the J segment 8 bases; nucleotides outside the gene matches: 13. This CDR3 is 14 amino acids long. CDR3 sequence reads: CASSTGTGGQGYTF. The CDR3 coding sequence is TGTGCCAGTTCTACCGGAACAGGGGGACAGGGCTACACCTTC.

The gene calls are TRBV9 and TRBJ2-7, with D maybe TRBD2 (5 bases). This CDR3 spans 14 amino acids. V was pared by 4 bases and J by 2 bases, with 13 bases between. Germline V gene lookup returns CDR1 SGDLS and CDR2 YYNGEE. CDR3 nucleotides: TGTGCCAGCAGCACTTTAGCGTACCCCTACGAGCAGTACTTC. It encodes CASSTLAYPYEQYF.

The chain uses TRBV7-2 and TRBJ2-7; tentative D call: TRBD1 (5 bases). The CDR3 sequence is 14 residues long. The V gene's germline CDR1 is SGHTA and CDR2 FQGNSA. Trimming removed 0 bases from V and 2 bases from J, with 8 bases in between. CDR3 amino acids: CASSLAGQAYEQYF. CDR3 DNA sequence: TGTGCCAGCAGCTTAGCGGGGCAGGCCTACGAGCAGTACTTC.

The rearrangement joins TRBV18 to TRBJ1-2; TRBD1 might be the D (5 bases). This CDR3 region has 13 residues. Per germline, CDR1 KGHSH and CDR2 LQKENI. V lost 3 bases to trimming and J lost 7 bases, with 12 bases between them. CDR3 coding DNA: TGTGCCAGCTCACCGGGGGGTGGCCGTGGCTACACCTTC. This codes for CASSPGGGRGYTF.

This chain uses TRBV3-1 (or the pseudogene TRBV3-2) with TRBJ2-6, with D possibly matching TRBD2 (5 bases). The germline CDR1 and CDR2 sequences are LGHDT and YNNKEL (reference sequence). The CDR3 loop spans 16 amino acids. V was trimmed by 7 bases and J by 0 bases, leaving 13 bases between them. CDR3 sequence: CASKEAGYSGANVLTF. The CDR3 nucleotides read TGTGCCAGCAAGGAGGCAGGCTACTCTGGGGCCAACGTCCTGACTTTC.

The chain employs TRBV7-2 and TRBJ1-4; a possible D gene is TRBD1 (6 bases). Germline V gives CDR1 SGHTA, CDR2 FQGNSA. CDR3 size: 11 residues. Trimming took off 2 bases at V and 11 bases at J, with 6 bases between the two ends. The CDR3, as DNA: TGTGCCAGCAGCTTACAGGGGAAACTGTTTTTT. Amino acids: CASSLQGKLFF. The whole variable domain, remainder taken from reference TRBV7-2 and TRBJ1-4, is GAGVSQSPSNKVTEKGKDVELRCDPISGHTALYWYRQSLGQGLEFLIYFQGNSAPDKSGLPSDRFSAERTGGSVSTLTIQRTQQEDSAVYLCASSLQGKLFFGSGTQLSVL.

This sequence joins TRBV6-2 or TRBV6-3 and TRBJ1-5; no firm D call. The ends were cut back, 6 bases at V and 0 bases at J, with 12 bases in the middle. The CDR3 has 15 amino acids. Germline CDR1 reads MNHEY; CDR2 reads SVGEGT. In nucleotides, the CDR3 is TGTGCCAGCAGCCAGCCCTCTCCTAGCAATCAGCCCCAGCATTTT. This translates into CASSQPSPSNQPQHF.

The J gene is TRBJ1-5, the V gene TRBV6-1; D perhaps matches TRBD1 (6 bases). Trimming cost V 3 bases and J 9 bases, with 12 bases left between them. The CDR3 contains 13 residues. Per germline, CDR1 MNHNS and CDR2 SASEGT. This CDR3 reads CASSEGGRWPQHF. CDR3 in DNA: TGTGCCAGCAGTGAGGGGGGGCGATGGCCCCAGCATTTT.

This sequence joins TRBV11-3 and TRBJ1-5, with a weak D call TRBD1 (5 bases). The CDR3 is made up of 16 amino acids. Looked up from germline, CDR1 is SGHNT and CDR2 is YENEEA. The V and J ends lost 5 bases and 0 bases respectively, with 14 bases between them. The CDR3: CASSPGRAYSNQPQHF. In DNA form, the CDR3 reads TGTGCCAGCAGCCCCGGCAGGGCGTATAGCAATCAGCCCCAGCATTTT. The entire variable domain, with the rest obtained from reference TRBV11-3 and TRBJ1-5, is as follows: EAGVVQSPRYKIIEKKQPVAFWCNPISGHNTLYWYLQNLGQGPELLIRYENEEAVDDSQLPKDRFSAERLKGVDSTLKIQPAELGDSAVYLCASSPGRAYSNQPQHFGDGTRLSIL.

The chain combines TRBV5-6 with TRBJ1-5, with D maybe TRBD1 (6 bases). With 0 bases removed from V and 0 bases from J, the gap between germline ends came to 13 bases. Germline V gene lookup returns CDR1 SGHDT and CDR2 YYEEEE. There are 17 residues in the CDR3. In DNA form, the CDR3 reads TGTGCCAGCAGCTTGGACGGGGGGCCTAATAGCAATCAGCCCCAGCATTTT. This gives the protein CASSLDGGPNSNQPQHF.

The CDR3 sequence: CASSQESPWVAGGPGTQYF. CDR3 DNA: TGTGCCAGCAGTCAAGAATCCCCTTGGGTAGCGGGGGGCCCGGGGACCCAGTACTTC. This chain uses TRBV27 with TRBJ2-5; 10 bases line up with TRBD2. This CDR3 region has 19 residues. CDR1 is MNHEY, CDR2 SMNVEV, per germline (reference sequence). V gave up 5 bases and J gave up 7 bases; unmatched junction bases: 22.

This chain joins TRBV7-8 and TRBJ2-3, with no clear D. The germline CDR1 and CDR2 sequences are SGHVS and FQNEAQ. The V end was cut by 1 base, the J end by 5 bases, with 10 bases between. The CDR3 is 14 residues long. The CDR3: CASSLVVAVDTQYF. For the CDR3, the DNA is TGTGCCAGCAGCTTAGTCGTGGCAGTAGATACGCAGTATTTT.

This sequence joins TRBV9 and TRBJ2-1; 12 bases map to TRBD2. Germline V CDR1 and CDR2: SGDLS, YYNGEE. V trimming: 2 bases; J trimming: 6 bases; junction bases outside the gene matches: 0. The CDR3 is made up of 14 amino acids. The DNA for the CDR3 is TGTGCCAGCAGCGTGACTAGCGGGGGCAATGAGCAGTTCTTC. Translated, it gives CASSVTSGGNEQFF.

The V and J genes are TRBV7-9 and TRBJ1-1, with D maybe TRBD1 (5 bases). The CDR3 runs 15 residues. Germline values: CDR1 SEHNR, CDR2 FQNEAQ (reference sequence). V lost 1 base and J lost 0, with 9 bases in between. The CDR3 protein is CASSLGGGMNTEAFF. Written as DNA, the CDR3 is TGTGCCAGCAGCTTAGGGGGCGGGATGAACACTGAAGCTTTCTTT.

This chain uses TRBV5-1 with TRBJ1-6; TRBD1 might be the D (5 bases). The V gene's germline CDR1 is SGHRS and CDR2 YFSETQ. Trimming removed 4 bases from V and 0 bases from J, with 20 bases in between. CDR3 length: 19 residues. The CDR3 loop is CASSLGAVTTSSYNSPLHF. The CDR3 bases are TGCGCCAGCAGCCTAGGGGCGGTGACCACCAGCTCCTATAATTCACCCCTCCACTTT.

The CDR3: CASSGRLYEQYF. The CDR3, as DNA: TGCGCCAGCAGTGGCAGATTGTACGAGCAGTACTTC. This chain links TRBV10-1 with TRBJ2-7; no clear D gene. V shed 4 bases and J shed 4 bases, with 8 bases lying between them. CDR1 and CDR2 from the germline V gene are WNHNN and SYGVQD (reference sequence). The CDR3 is made up of 12 amino acids.

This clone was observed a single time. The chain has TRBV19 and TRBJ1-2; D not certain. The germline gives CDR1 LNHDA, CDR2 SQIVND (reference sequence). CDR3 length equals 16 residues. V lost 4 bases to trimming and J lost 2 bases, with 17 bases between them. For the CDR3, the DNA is TGTGCCAGTAGTAGAGGCCCCCCCGAGGCCAACTATGGCTACACCTTC. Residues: CASSRGPPEANYGYTF.

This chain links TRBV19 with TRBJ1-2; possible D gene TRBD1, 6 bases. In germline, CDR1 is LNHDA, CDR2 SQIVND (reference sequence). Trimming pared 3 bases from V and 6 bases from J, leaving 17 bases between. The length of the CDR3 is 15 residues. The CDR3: CASSIAVGGANGYTF. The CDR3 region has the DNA TGTGCCAGTAGTATCGCGGTGGGGGGGGCAAATGGCTACACCTTC.

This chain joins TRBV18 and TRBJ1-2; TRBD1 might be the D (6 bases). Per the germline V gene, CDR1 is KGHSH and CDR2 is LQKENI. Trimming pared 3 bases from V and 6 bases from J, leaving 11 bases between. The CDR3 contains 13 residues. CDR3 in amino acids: CASSPRDIDGYTF. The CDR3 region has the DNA TGTGCCAGCTCACCCCGGGACATCGATGGCTACACCTTC.

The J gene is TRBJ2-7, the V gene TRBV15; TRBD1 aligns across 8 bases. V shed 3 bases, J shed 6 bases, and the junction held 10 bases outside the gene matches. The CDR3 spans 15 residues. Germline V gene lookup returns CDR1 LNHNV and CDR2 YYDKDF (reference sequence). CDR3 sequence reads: CATSRMTGVDREQYF. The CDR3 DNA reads TGTGCCACCAGCAGGATGACAGGGGTTGATCGCGAGCAGTACTTC. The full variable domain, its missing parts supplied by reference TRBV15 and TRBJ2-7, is DAMVIQNPRYQVTQFGKPVTLSCSQTLNHNVMYWYQQKSSQAPKLLFHYYDKDFNNEADTPDNFQSRRPNTSFCFLDIRSPGLGDTAMYLCATSRMTGVDREQYFGPGTRLTVT.

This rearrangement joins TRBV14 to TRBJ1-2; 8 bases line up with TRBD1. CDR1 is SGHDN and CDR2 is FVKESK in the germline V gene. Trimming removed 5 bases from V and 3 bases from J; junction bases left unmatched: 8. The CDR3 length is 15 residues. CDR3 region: CASSTLTGAYYGYTF. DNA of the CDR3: TGTGCCAGCAGCACCCTGACAGGGGCTTACTATGGCTACACCTTC.